These 18 T cell receptor beta chains share one sample of origin, sequenced in a study of blood T cells in healthy people across ages. A second PCR, run for roughly 7 to 12 cycles, used a sample-barcoded 5' primer plus a J-beta primer mix. TCRdb redid the calling of the 5' RACE reads with MiXCR, one entry per CDR3 protein. Seen here are roughly 800,000 distinct CDR3 sequences, around 36% observed once, and the top ten hold approximately 13%. Sequences were obtained from blood. Receptors originate from a man between 18 and 29 years old in good health.

The count of this clonotype is one. The rearrangement uses TRBV10-3 and TRBJ1-1; D unclear. V was shortened by 6 bases and J by 0 bases, with 11 bases between the two germline ends. CDR3 size: 14 residues. Per the germline V gene, CDR1 is ENHRY and CDR2 is SYGVKD. CDR3 sequence: CAIRRDGMNTEAFF. The CDR3 DNA follows: TGTGCCATCAGGCGGGATGGGATGAACACTGAAGCTTTCTTT.

This clonotype was seen repeatedly, ten times or more. The rearrangement uses TRBV12-3 or TRBV12-4 and TRBJ2-7, with TRBD1 identical over 7 bases. Trimming at V came to 6 bases and at J to 3 bases, leaving 8 bases not matched to a gene. CDR3 length equals 14 residues. CDR3 residues: CASRPGQVRYEQYF. CDR3 DNA: TGTGCCAGCAGGCCCGGACAGGTTCGCTACGAGCAGTACTTC.

Concerning this clonotype: This may come from a read error, since a much larger clone is one base off. This chain links TRBV4-2 with TRBJ1-1, with unresolved D. Germline V lookup: CDR1 LGHNA, CDR2 YNFKEQ. The CDR3 loop spans 12 amino acids. CDR3 region: CGSSPPNTEAFF. The CDR3 coding sequence is TGTGGCAGCAGCCCACCGAACACTGAAGCTTTCTTT.

This clonotype has a single count. Relative to the germline gene, one junction end is altered; a read error may explain this. This sequence joins TRBV12-3 or TRBV12-4 and TRBJ2-1; D call uncertain. The CDR3 is made up of 11 amino acids. The CDR3 reads CANSFVNGQFF. The CDR3 bases are TGTGCCAACAGTTTTGTCAATGGGCAGTTCTTC.

This clonotype has a single count. The rearrangement joins TRBV2 to TRBJ2-1; D possibly corresponds to TRBD1 (6 bases). The CDR3 extends over 14 amino acids. V shed 7 bases and J shed 5 bases, with 15 bases lying between them. Germline V gene lookup returns CDR1 SNHLY and CDR2 FYNNEI. CDR3 sequence reads: CASTLLAGDNEQFF. CDR3 in DNA: TGTGCCAGCACCCTACTGGCAGGGGACAATGAGCAGTTCTTC.

This clonotype has ten or more counts. The chain carries TRBV6-5 and TRBJ2-1; possible D gene TRBD2, 5 bases. Per the germline V gene, CDR1 is MNHEY and CDR2 is SVGAGI. V lost 6 bases and J 2 bases, leaving 17 bases between the germline ends. The CDR3 sequence is 16 residues long. CDR3 sequence: CASSRLGAVTYNEQFF. The CDR3 DNA is TGTGCCAGCAGCCGCCTAGGAGCGGTCACCTACAATGAGCAGTTCTTC.

The J gene is TRBJ1-2, the V gene TRBV20-1; 7 nucleotides align to TRBD1. J gave up 6 bases and V 5 bases, and 9 bases lay outside the gene matches. This CDR3 spans 13 amino acids. CDR1 DFQATT and CDR2 SNEGSKA come from the germline V gene (reference sequence). In nucleotides, the CDR3 is TGCAGTGCTCGTTACCGACAGGGCCATGGCTACACCTTC. Its translation is CSARYRQGHGYTF.

V and J are TRBV2 and TRBJ2-2; 9 bases map to TRBD1. The V gene's germline CDR1 is SNHLY and CDR2 FYNNEI. V shed 6 bases, J shed 6 bases, and the junction held 5 bases outside the gene matches. The CDR3 is made up of 14 amino acids. This chain's CDR3 is CASRLTGGPGELFF. The CDR3 nucleotides read TGTGCCAGCAGACTAACAGGGGGCCCCGGGGAGCTGTTTTTT.

A note on this clonotype: The germline gene is not matched at one end of the junction; a read error may be the cause. V gene TRBV30 combines with J gene TRBJ2-5, with D possibly being TRBD2 (5 bases). The germline gives CDR1 GTSNPN, CDR2 SVGIG (reference sequence). This CDR3 is 11 amino acids long. The CDR3 DNA follows: TGTGCCGGGAGTGCCCAAGAGACCCAGTACTTC. Encoded protein: CAGSAQETQYF.

This clonotype was recorded a few times. The J gene is TRBJ2-5, the V gene TRBV20-1; TRBD1 matches at 7 bases. The CDR3 runs to 12 residues. Germline CDR1 and CDR2: DFQATT and SNEGSKA (reference sequence). The CDR3 nucleotides are TGCAGCCATCGCAGGGGGCAAGAGACCCAGTACTTC. It translates to CSHRRGQETQYF.

For this clonotype: A much bigger clone sits one base away, suggesting this may be a read error. The chain uses TRBV12-3 or TRBV12-4 and TRBJ2-5; D is unclear. V lost 6 bases, J lost 11 bases, and 16 bases lay in between. There are 12 residues in the CDR3. CDR3 DNA: TGTGCCAGCAGGAAGATAGACGGAAGTCAGTACTTC. Its protein product is CASRKIDGSQYF.

V usage is TRBV10-3 and J usage is TRBJ1-3; D is ambiguous. The CDR3 contains 12 residues. The ends were cut back, 4 bases at V and 3 bases at J, with 4 bases in the middle. Germline CDR1 is ENHRY and CDR2 is SYGVKD. DNA for the CDR3: TGTGCCATCAGTGTGGGTGGAAACACCATATATTTT. This gives the protein CAISVGGNTIYF.

The chain joins TRBV3-1 to TRBJ2-5; TRBD2 agrees at 7 bases. The J call may be faulty, since TRBJ2-7 better matches the DNA end. The CDR3 sequence is 15 residues long. Germline assignment: CDR1 LGHDT and CDR2 YNNKEL (reference sequence). This chain's CDR3 is CASSQGPSGTYEQYF. The CDR3 DNA follows: TGTGCCAGCAGCCAAGGCCCTAGCGGAACCTACGAGCAGTACTTC.

For this clonotype: A much larger clone lies one base from this, so it may be a read error. V usage is TRBV6-5 and J usage is TRBJ2-5; D gene ambiguous. This CDR3 has 13 amino acids. Germline CDR1 reads MNHEY; CDR2 reads SVGAGI. CDR3 protein: CASNYLGGNSQYF. CDR3 nucleotide sequence: TGTGCCAGCAATTACCTTGGCGGAAATTCCCAGTACTTC.

This chain joins TRBV27 and TRBJ2-7, with a weak D call TRBD2 (6 bases). The CDR3 is made up of 14 amino acids. V lost 3 bases and J 7 bases, leaving 16 bases between the germline ends. In germline, CDR1 is MNHEY, CDR2 SMNVEV (reference sequence). The CDR3 reads CASSLVAEGNEQYF. CDR3 DNA sequence: TGTGCCAGCAGTTTGGTAGCGGAGGGGAATGAGCAGTACTTC.

The rearrangement joins TRBV25-1 to TRBJ1-1; 9 bases line up with TRBD1. V dropped 4 bases and J dropped 5; count of bases not matched to a gene: 5. Germline V CDR1 and CDR2: MGHDK, SYGVNS. The CDR3 is 14 residues long. Written as DNA, the CDR3 is TGTGCCAGCAGTGTTGCAGACAGGGGGACTGAAGCTTTCTTT. Protein: CASSVADRGTEAFF. The whole variable domain, filled in from reference TRBV25-1 and TRBJ1-1, reads EADIYQTPRYLVIGTGKKITLECSQTMGHDKMYWYQQDPGMELHLIHYSYGVNSTEKGDLSSESTVSRIRTEHFPLTLESARPSHTSQYLCASSVADRGTEAFFGQGTRLTVV.

This sequence joins TRBV7-2 and TRBJ1-6, with D possibly TRBD1 on 5 matching bases. This CDR3 spans 14 amino acids. CDR1 SGHTA and CDR2 FQGNSA come from the germline V gene. V lost 5 bases and J lost 10, with 15 bases in between. DNA for the CDR3: TGTGCCAGCAGCCAGGACACCCGTCGATCACCCCTCCACTTT. This translates into CASSQDTRRSPLHF.

The chain employs TRBV4-1 and TRBJ2-5; D possibly corresponds to TRBD2 (5 bases). Per germline, CDR1 MGHRA and CDR2 YSYEKL. V was cut by 3 bases and J by 11 bases, with 22 bases left in between. The CDR3 has 15 amino acids. CDR3 nucleotide sequence: TGCGCCAGCAGCCAGGATGGTGAACTAGACAATGAGCAGTACTTC. Translating it yields CASSQDGELDNEQYF.